This TCR beta chain is drawn from a study of cytomegalovirus exposure and HLA in healthy donors. Study-level points and caveats: TCR beta sequences reportedly predicted most subjects' HLA-A and HLA-B alleles accurately. Specificity of a few CMV-associated chains for CMV antigens was verified in vitro. In a later analysis, at a false discovery rate of 0.05, about 16,000 TCR beta sequences matched HLA alleles.

The PCR ran on 60 Vbeta and 13 Jbeta primers. Sequencing used immunoSEQ multiplex PCR; TCRdb keeps in-frame clones, though not all of them. In the table there are tens of thousands of clones, approximately 57% of which are singletons. This clone was observed once. Its target is not known. Sequenced: PBMCs. The sequence derives from a man in his thirties or forties in good health and CMV-seropositive.

The CDR3 loop is CASSFSGVGYTF. In DNA, the CDR3 is TGTGCCAGCAGCTTTTCGGGGGTTGGCTACACCTTC. This chain joins TRBV5-6 and TRBJ1-2; TRBD1 might be the D (5 bases). With 2 bases removed from V and 7 bases from J, the gap between germline ends came to 9 bases. Germline lookup yields CDR1 SGHDT and CDR2 YYEEEE. CDR3 length equals 12 residues.